This TCR beta chain was captured in a study of tumor-infiltrating lymphocytes in localized non-small cell lung cancer. Study details: Several tumor histologies, both smoking statuses, and some post-neoadjuvant chemotherapy samples were included. The study, taken as a whole, reports: Available tissue quantity limited TCR sequencing to a patient subset. Tumors had more T cell infiltration than uninvolved lung, per TCRbeta sequencing and CD3 counts. No T-cell fraction difference was seen between IM1 and IM2 tumors.

Of note for this clone: Antigen: not known.

The repertoire was sequenced with immunoSEQ multiplex PCR; TCRdb's copy has only in-frame clones and lacks some. Seen here are roughly 9,100 clones, 81% observed once, and the top ten hold 9.8%. J was trimmed by 4 bases and V by 1 base; bases with no gene match: 2. Germline values: CDR1 SGHTA, CDR2 FQGNSA. This CDR3 spans 14 amino acids. Material: uninvolved lung tissue not adjacent to the tumor. The clonotype comes from a human donor with non-small cell lung cancer. This chain joins TRBV7-2 and TRBJ2-7; 9 bases line up with TRBD2. The CDR3 loop is CASSLGGRGYEQYF. CDR3 sequence (DNA): TGTGCCAGCAGCTTAGGCGGGAGGGGGTACGAGCAGTACTTC.